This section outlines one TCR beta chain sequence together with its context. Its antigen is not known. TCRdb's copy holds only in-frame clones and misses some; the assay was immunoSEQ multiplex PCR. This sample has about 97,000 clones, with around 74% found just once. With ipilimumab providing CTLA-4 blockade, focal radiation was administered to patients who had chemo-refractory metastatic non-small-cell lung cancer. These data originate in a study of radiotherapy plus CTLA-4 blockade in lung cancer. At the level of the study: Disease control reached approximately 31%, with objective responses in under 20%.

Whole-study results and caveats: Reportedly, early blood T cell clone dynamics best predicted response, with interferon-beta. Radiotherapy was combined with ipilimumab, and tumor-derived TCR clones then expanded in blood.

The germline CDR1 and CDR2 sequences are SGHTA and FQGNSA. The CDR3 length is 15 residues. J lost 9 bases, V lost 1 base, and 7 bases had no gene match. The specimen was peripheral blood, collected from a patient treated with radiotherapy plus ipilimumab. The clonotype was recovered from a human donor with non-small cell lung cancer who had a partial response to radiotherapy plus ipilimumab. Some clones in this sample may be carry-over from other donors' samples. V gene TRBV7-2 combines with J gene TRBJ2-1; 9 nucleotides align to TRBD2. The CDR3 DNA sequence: TGTGCCAGCAGCTTAGTACTAGCGGGTCCCACTGAGCAGTTCTTC. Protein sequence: CASSLVLAGPTEQFF.